The 20 T cell receptor beta chains reported below all come from one sample, sequenced in a study of blood T cell repertoires in COVID-19. Method: immunoSEQ multiplex PCR; TCRdb's copy keeps in-frame clones and lacks some. The table has about 220,000 clones, roughly 85% seen once. Sequenced: peripheral blood. These receptors originate from a woman aged 70-85 years with COVID-19, enrolled during active disease.

The chain combines TRBV20-1 with TRBJ2-1; no reliable D call. Germline V gene sequence: CDR1 DFQATT, CDR2 SNEGSKA (reference sequence). This CDR3 contains 11 residues. V lost 7 bases and J 2 bases, leaving 6 bases between the germline ends. For the CDR3, the DNA is TGCAGTGTCGGTACCTACAATGAGCAGTTCTTC. It specifies CSVGTYNEQFF.

The gene calls are TRBV5-5 and TRBJ2-2, with 9 bases aligning to TRBD2. This CDR3 is 16 amino acids long. V trimming: 4 bases; J trimming: 6 bases; junction bases outside the gene matches: 10. The germline V gene has CDR1 SGHKS and CDR2 YYEKEE (reference sequence). CDR3 nucleotides: TGTGCCAGCAGCCCAACCGGGACTAGCCTTCCCGGGGAGCTGTTTTTT. Translation gives CASSPTGTSLPGELFF.

V gene TRBV29-1 combines with J gene TRBJ1-1; 9 nucleotides agree with TRBD1. CDR1 and CDR2 (germline): SQVTM, ANQGSEA. V gave up 5 bases and J gave up 5 bases; unmatched junction bases: 6. The length of the CDR3 is 13 residues. The CDR3 region has the DNA TGCAGCGTTCGGACAGGGGAGGAAACTGAAGCTTTCTTT. This translates into CSVRTGEETEAFF.

The chain joins TRBV7-8 to TRBJ2-2; D call uncertain. The CDR3 runs 14 residues. Germline V gene sequence: CDR1 SGHVS, CDR2 FQNEAQ. The V gene lost 3 bases and the J gene lost 5 bases, with 10 bases spanning the gap. The CDR3 region is CASSFYHRTGELFF. In DNA, the CDR3 is TGTGCCAGCAGCTTCTATCATCGAACCGGGGAGCTGTTTTTT.

This chain joins TRBV5-1 and TRBJ1-2; 7 bases align to TRBD1. The CDR3 has 15 residues. V was clipped by 0 bases and J by 6 bases; unmatched bases: 8. Looked up from germline, CDR1 is SGHRS and CDR2 is YFSETQ. CDR3 DNA sequence: TGCGCCAGCAGCTTGGCCGGGACAGTAGGAGATGGCTACACCTTC. It specifies CASSLAGTVGDGYTF.

The gene calls are TRBV30 and TRBJ1-6; maybe TRBD1 (6 bases). CDR3 size: 13 residues. V was trimmed by 7 bases and J by 8 bases, leaving 15 bases between them. Germline V gene sequence: CDR1 GTSNPN, CDR2 SVGIG (reference sequence). CDR3 loop: CAYSQGIDSPLHF. The CDR3 nucleotides are TGTGCCTACTCACAGGGCATTGATTCACCCCTCCACTTT. Full variable domain (outside the CDR3, taken from reference TRBV30 and TRBJ1-6): SQTIHQWPATLVQPVGSPLSLECTVEGTSNPNLYWYRQAAGRGLQLLFYSVGIGQISSEVPQNLSASRPQDRQFILSSKKLLLSDSGFYLCAYSQGIDSPLHFGNGTRLTVT.

The V and J genes are TRBV11-2 and TRBJ2-7; 9 bases agree with TRBD1. The CDR3 contains 17 residues. Germline V gene data show CDR1 as SGHAT and CDR2 as FQNNGV. V lost 5 bases, J lost 0 bases, and 11 bases stayed unmatched. CDR3 loop: CASSARSGQGSSYEQYF. In DNA, the CDR3 is TGTGCCAGCAGCGCCCGATCGGGACAGGGAAGCTCCTACGAGCAGTACTTC.

The V and J genes are TRBV3-1 (or the pseudogene TRBV3-2) and TRBJ1-3; D remains ambiguous. Trimming left V 0 bases short and J 0 bases short, with 6 bases between. The CDR3 spans 15 residues. The V gene's germline CDR1 is LGHDT and CDR2 YNNKEL (reference sequence). CDR3 residues: CASSQEARSGNTIYF. CDR3 in DNA: TGTGCCAGCAGCCAAGAGGCCCGCTCTGGAAACACCATATATTTT.

This rearrangement joins TRBV5-8 to TRBJ1-5; 11 bases align to TRBD1. The CDR3 spans 19 residues. From germline, CDR1 is SGHTS and CDR2 YDEGEE. The J segment lost 4 bases and the V segment lost 2 bases, leaving 14 bases of the junction unmatched. CDR3 amino acids: CASSFWRTGGSVGNQPQHF. The CDR3 DNA is TGTGCCAGCAGCTTTTGGCGGACAGGGGGCTCGGTGGGGAATCAGCCCCAGCATTTT.

This clone occurred a few times. V is TRBV19 and J is TRBJ1-6; the D gene is possibly TRBD1 (6 bases). The V and J ends lost 5 bases and 11 bases respectively, with 19 bases between them. The germline gives CDR1 LNHDA, CDR2 SQIVND (reference sequence). This CDR3 is built from 15 residues. For the CDR3, the DNA is TGTGCCAGTAGTGCCCAGGGGAAGAGGTTTCCACCCCTCCACTTT. Its protein product is CASSAQGKRFPPLHF.

This rearrangement joins TRBV11-2 to TRBJ2-7, with D perhaps matching TRBD1 (6 bases). The CDR3 length is 14 residues. The germline V gene has CDR1 SGHAT and CDR2 FQNNGV. The V end lost 1 base, the J end lost 4 bases, and 11 bases lay between the germline ends. The CDR3 here is CASSLVRQAYEQYF. The DNA of the CDR3 is TGTGCCAGCAGCTTAGTTAGACAGGCATACGAGCAGTACTTC.

The CDR3: CASSVVPSGRGSYNEQFF. CDR3 nucleotide sequence: TGTGCCAGCAGCGTAGTGCCTAGCGGGAGGGGGTCCTACAATGAGCAGTTCTTC. This rearrangement joins TRBV9 to TRBJ2-1; 12 nucleotides line up with TRBD2. The V segment lost 0 bases and the J segment 1 base; nucleotides outside the gene matches: 5. The germline V gene encodes CDR1 SGDLS and CDR2 YYNGEE. This CDR3 has 18 residues.

The chain is built from TRBV19 and TRBJ2-5; a weak D match, TRBD2 (6 bases). The CDR3 extends over 15 amino acids. Germline V CDR1 and CDR2: LNHDA, SQIVND (reference sequence). V dropped 3 bases and J dropped 1 base, with 12 bases sitting between them. This CDR3 is CASSIGAGFQETQYF. The CDR3 DNA reads as TGTGCCAGTAGTATTGGAGCGGGCTTCCAAGAGACCCAGTACTTC.

J is TRBJ2-5 and V is TRBV12-3 or TRBV12-4; tentative D call: TRBD2 (7 bases). CDR3 length: 13 amino acids. The V and J ends lost 8 bases and 4 bases respectively, with 14 bases between them. CDR3 nucleotide sequence: TGTGCCAGCTTACAGGCGGGGGCAGAGACCCAGTACTTC. This sequence encodes CASLQAGAETQYF.

This rearrangement joins TRBV19 to TRBJ2-5, with TRBD2 matching 10 bases. Germline V gene sequence: CDR1 LNHDA, CDR2 SQIVND (reference sequence). The CDR3 is 17 amino acids. After removal of 2 bases from V and 1 base from J, the junction contained 7 bases not matched to a gene. CDR3 in DNA: TGTGCCAGTAGTATAAGGGCTAGCGGGGGAACCCAAGAGACCCAGTACTTC. This sequence encodes CASSIRASGGTQETQYF.

The chain has TRBV7-6 and TRBJ1-6, with a weak D call TRBD1 (5 bases). CDR1 SGHVS and CDR2 FNYEAQ come from the germline V gene. V was clipped by 6 bases and J by 7 bases, with 13 bases between them. This CDR3 is built from 14 residues. DNA for the CDR3: TGTGCCAGCAGTTCTAGGGGCCGGAATTCACCCCTCCACTTT. Its protein is CASSSRGRNSPLHF.

This chain joins TRBV27 and TRBJ2-1, with TRBD1 identical over 7 bases. This CDR3 is 17 amino acids long. Trimming removed 5 bases from V and 0 bases from J; junction bases left unmatched: 10. Germline CDR1 and CDR2: MNHEY and SMNVEV (reference sequence). The CDR3 loop reads CASSLTGESRSYNEQFF. The DNA for the CDR3 is TGTGCCAGCAGTCTAACAGGGGAATCCCGCTCCTACAATGAGCAGTTCTTC.

The chain joins TRBV7-2 to TRBJ2-1; 10 bases are a match to TRBD2. Germline V gene lookup returns CDR1 SGHTA and CDR2 FQGNSA. The CDR3 runs 16 residues. J was trimmed by 9 bases and V by 5 bases; bases with no gene match: 13. CDR3 loop: CASSVSRTSGLVEQFF. CDR3 nucleotides: TGTGCCAGCAGCGTGTCCCGGACTAGCGGTCTTGTTGAGCAGTTCTTC. Variable domain in full (rest from reference TRBV7-2 and TRBJ2-1): GAGVSQSPSNKVTEKGKDVELRCDPISGHTALYWYRQSLGQGLEFLIYFQGNSAPDKSGLPSDRFSAERTGGSVSTLTIQRTQQEDSAVYLCASSVSRTSGLVEQFFGPGTRLTVL.

This chain links TRBV29-1 with TRBJ2-5; D is perhaps TRBD1 (5 bases). The CDR3 extends over 13 amino acids. V lost 2 bases and J 5 bases, leaving 12 bases between the germline ends. The V gene's germline CDR1 is SQVTM and CDR2 ANQGSEA. The CDR3 region has the DNA TGCAGCGTTGAACCTAGGGGTAGTGAGACCCAGTACTTC. Translated, it gives CSVEPRGSETQYF.

In its sample, this clone was seen once. The chain combines TRBV6-5 with TRBJ2-7, with 8 bases fitting TRBD1. The CDR3 consists of 16 residues. With 2 bases clipped from V and 1 base from J, the junction kept 7 bases outside the gene matches. CDR1 is MNHEY and CDR2 is SVGAGI in the germline V gene. DNA for the CDR3: TGTGCCAGCAGTTACGCTGGGCAGGGGGCTTCCTACGAGCAGTACTTC. Its translation: CASSYAGQGASYEQYF.